The T cell receptor beta chain described here comes from a study of siplizumab effects on memory and regulatory T cells. General study findings and limits: Confirmation that proliferating Tregs from siplizumab cultures had suppressive function was not obtained.

CDR1 LNHDA and CDR2 SQIVND come from the germline V gene (reference sequence). This CDR3 is built from 15 residues. J was trimmed by 7 bases and V by 3 bases; bases with no gene match: 7. The table came from immunoSEQ multiplex PCR; TCRdb's copy has only in-frame clones and leaves some out. The data hold about 69,000 clones, with 80% to 90% observed a single time. About this clone itself: Its target is not known.

Sequencing was performed on Tregs sorted from blood. V usage is TRBV19 and J usage is TRBJ1-2, with 11 bases matching TRBD1. This clonotype was obtained from a human donor in good health. The CDR3 region has the DNA TGTGCCAGTAGTATGGGGACCGGGACAGGGGGTGGCTACACCTTC. Protein: CASSMGTGTGGGYTF.